Below are 27 T cell receptor beta chains sequenced from a single sample in a study of blood T cell repertoires in COVID-19 (dated by TCRdb to about 2020). Libraries were prepared through the immunoSEQ multiplex PCR assay. In its TCRdb copy, this immuneACCESS table keeps in-frame sequences only and misses some clones. Where compared with another copy, unresolved V genes explain less than half of these, and the others have no known cause. Across this sample there are about 210,000 clones, with roughly 84% seen only once. The top ten constitute 9.5% to 10% of the sample. The sample consisted of peripheral blood. The receptors come from a man aged 45-60 years with active or convalescent COVID-19.

The gene calls are TRBV6-5 and TRBJ2-1; 7 bases line up with TRBD1. Germline V gives CDR1 MNHEY, CDR2 SVGAGI. CDR3 length: 15 residues. The V gene end was trimmed by 2 bases and the J gene end by 15 bases; junction bases not matched to a gene: 16. The CDR3 region has the DNA TGTGCCAGCAGTTACCCAAAGGGGGACAGTGGGGTCCTGTTCTTC. Its translation: CASSYPKGDSGVLFF.

This sequence joins TRBV6-2 or TRBV6-3 and TRBJ2-1; 13 nucleotides agree with TRBD2. The CDR3 has 15 amino acids. J was trimmed by 10 bases and V by 2 bases; bases with no gene match: 5. Germline assignment: CDR1 MNHEY and CDR2 SVGEGT. The CDR3: CASSYTGLAGREQFF. The CDR3, as DNA: TGTGCCAGCAGTTACACGGGACTAGCGGGAAGGGAGCAGTTCTTC.

The chain uses TRBV27 and TRBJ1-3, with D possibly matching TRBD1 (5 bases). The CDR3 runs 15 residues. Germline-derived CDR1 and CDR2 are MNHEY and SMNVEV (reference sequence). V lost 0 bases and J lost 2, with 8 bases in between. CDR3 DNA: TGTGCCAGCAGTTTATCAGGGGCTCCTGGAAACACCATATATTTT. It encodes CASSLSGAPGNTIYF.

V is TRBV5-5 and J is TRBJ1-5; TRBD1 agrees at 10 bases. The CDR3 covers 14 residues. V lost 4 bases, J lost 5 bases, and 3 bases stayed unmatched. CDR1 is SGHKS, CDR2 YYEKEE, per germline (reference sequence). CDR3 nucleotide sequence: TGTGCCAGCAGCCTGACAGGGGGCGATCAGCCCCAGCATTTT. Residues: CASSLTGGDQPQHF.

V usage is TRBV6-5 and J usage is TRBJ2-5; D ambiguous. V was shortened by 6 bases and J by 0 bases, with 14 bases between the two germline ends. CDR3 length: 15 amino acids. Germline CDR1 MNHEY, CDR2 SVGAGI. The CDR3 loop reads CASRLAAPYQETQYF. The CDR3 coding sequence is TGTGCCAGCAGGCTGGCGGCCCCGTACCAAGAGACCCAGTACTTC.

The rearrangement joins TRBV5-7 to TRBJ1-5; the match to TRBD1 covers 10 bases. TRBV5-7 falls under the ORF class, with uncertain function. J gave up 5 bases and V 6 bases, and 8 bases lay outside the gene matches. CDR3 length: 15 amino acids. For the CDR3, the DNA is TGTGCCAGCAACTGGGACAGGGGCCGCCATCAGCCCCAGCATTTT. This encodes CASNWDRGRHQPQHF.

The rearrangement uses TRBV7-2 and TRBJ2-6; D remains unclear. Trimming shortened V by 3 bases and J by 4 bases, and 10 bases separated the two germline ends. Germline V lookup: CDR1 SGHTA, CDR2 FQGNSA. The length of the CDR3 is 15 residues. The CDR3 bases are TGTGCCAGCAGCTTCGCCAGGTTCGGGGCCAACGTCCTGACTTTC. Its translation is CASSFARFGANVLTF.

The table lists this clone with a few counts. CDR3 nucleotides: TGCGCCAGCAGCCCACCAGGGAACACCGGGGAGCTGTTTTTT. Residues: CASSPPGNTGELFF. The rearrangement joins TRBV5-1 to TRBJ2-2; D uncertain. The germline CDR1 and CDR2 sequences are SGHRS and YFSETQ. The length of the CDR3 is 14 residues. V was pared by 4 bases and J by 1 base, with 8 bases between.

This chain connects TRBV6-5 to TRBJ2-5, with D perhaps matching TRBD1 (5 bases). The CDR3 is made up of 13 amino acids. CDR1 is MNHEY and CDR2 is SVGAGI in the germline V gene. Deletions cut 11 bases from V and 5 bases from J, with 18 bases between. The CDR3 DNA is TGTGCCTCATACCAGATGCCAGGGGAGACCCAGTACTTC. Translated, it gives CASYQMPGETQYF.

The chain is built from TRBV28 and TRBJ1-1; D possibly corresponds to TRBD1 (6 bases). The CDR3 totals 14 residues. V lost 7 bases to trimming and J lost 1 base, with 13 bases between them. Germline V gene data show CDR1 as MDHEN and CDR2 as SYDVKM. The CDR3 nucleotides are TGTGCCAGCACTAAACAGGGTGGGAACACTGAAGCTTTCTTT. Protein sequence: CASTKQGGNTEAFF.

This clone showed up just once. The genes are TRBV5-1 and TRBJ1-3; D may be TRBD1 (5 bases). V was trimmed by 1 base and J by 0 bases, leaving 14 bases between them. The germline CDR1 and CDR2 sequences are SGHRS and YFSETQ. The length of the CDR3 is 17 residues. The CDR3 reads CASSLPTDASSGNTIYF. The DNA for the CDR3 is TGCGCCAGCAGCTTGCCGACAGACGCCAGCTCTGGAAACACCATATATTTT.

This clone is a singleton in its sample. V and J are TRBV28 and TRBJ1-3; 7 positions agree with TRBD1. Germline values: CDR1 MDHEN, CDR2 SYDVKM. V shed 5 bases, J shed 0 bases, and the junction held 7 bases outside the gene matches. This CDR3 region has 16 residues. The CDR3 protein is CASSRDRAFSGNTIYF. In DNA form, the CDR3 reads TGTGCCAGCAGTAGGGACAGAGCATTCTCTGGAAACACCATATATTTT.

The chain is built from TRBV7-2 and TRBJ2-2, with 8 bases fitting TRBD2. Germline V gene data show CDR1 as SGHTA and CDR2 as FQGNSA. The ends lost 1 base at V and 0 bases at J; junction bases unmatched: 4. The CDR3 has 17 residues. The CDR3 sequence: CASSLGAAGANTGELFF. The DNA of the CDR3 is TGTGCCAGCAGCTTAGGGGCAGCGGGGGCGAACACCGGGGAGCTGTTTTTT.

The chain combines TRBV10-3 with TRBJ2-3, with 11 bases identical to TRBD2. The CDR3 has 18 amino acids. Germline V gene sequence: CDR1 ENHRY, CDR2 SYGVKD. After removal of 6 bases from V and 0 bases from J, the junction contained 11 bases not matched to a gene. The CDR3 bases are TGTGCCATCAGCCCGACTAGCGGGGTGGGATCGAGCACAGATACGCAGTATTTT. Translating gives CAISPTSGVGSSTDTQYF.

V gene TRBV4-1 combines with J gene TRBJ1-1, with D perhaps matching TRBD1 (6 bases). Trimming took 0 bases from V and 10 from J, leaving 21 bases between them. The CDR3 length is 16 residues. Germline CDR1 is MGHRA and CDR2 is YSYEKL. The CDR3 reads CASSQEPRQVIYGAFF. The CDR3 DNA follows: TGCGCCAGCAGCCAAGAGCCGAGACAGGTAATCTATGGAGCTTTCTTT.

The V call is TRBV30, the J call TRBJ2-2; either TRBD1 or TRBD2 may supply D (6 bases each). Germline CDR1 and CDR2: GTSNPN and SVGIG (reference sequence). V was shortened by 5 bases and J by 2 bases, with 12 bases between the two germline ends. CDR3 length: 14 amino acids. The CDR3 DNA follows: TGTGCCTGGGGGGGGACATTTAACACCGGGGAGCTGTTTTTT. It is translated as CAWGGTFNTGELFF. Drawing the rest from reference TRBV30 and TRBJ2-2, the complete variable domain is SQTIHQWPATLVQPVGSPLSLECTVEGTSNPNLYWYRQAAGRGLQLLFYSVGIGQISSEVPQNLSASRPQDRQFILSSKKLLLSDSGFYLCAWGGTFNTGELFFGEGSRLTVL.

The chain employs TRBV6-5 and TRBJ1-4; TRBD1 is a possible D gene (6 bases). V lost 4 bases, J lost 7 bases, and 16 bases lay in between. CDR1 and CDR2 (germline): MNHEY, SVGAGI. The CDR3 length is 15 residues. The CDR3 bases are TGTGCCAGCAGTTTACAGGGATTCAAAGGTGAAAAACTGTTTTTT. Its translation: CASSLQGFKGEKLFF.

The chain joins TRBV5-4 to TRBJ2-3, with 7 bases identical to TRBD2. CDR3 size: 15 residues. The V gene end was trimmed by 3 bases and the J gene end by 0 bases; junction bases not matched to a gene: 4. Germline V gene lookup returns CDR1 SGHNT and CDR2 YYREEE (reference sequence). CDR3 residues: CASSSRDYSTDTQYF. CDR3 nucleotide sequence: TGTGCCAGCAGCTCACGGGACTATAGCACAGATACGCAGTATTTT. The full variable domain, completed using reference TRBV5-4 and TRBJ2-3, is ETGVTQSPTHLIKTRGQQVTLRCSSQSGHNTVSWYQQALGQGPQFIFQYYREEENGRGNFPPRFSGLQFPNYSSELNVNALELDDSALYLCASSSRDYSTDTQYFGPGTRLTVL.

This chain joins TRBV7-9 and TRBJ2-1; maybe TRBD2 (6 bases). The CDR3 is 16 residues long. CDR1 and CDR2 from the germline V gene are SEHNR and FQNEAQ (reference sequence). Trimming shortened V by 4 bases and J by 5 bases, and 18 bases separated the two germline ends. CDR3 in DNA: TGTGCCAGCAGCTCAACGCGGGACGGGTGGGACAATGAGCAGTTCTTC. Its translation: CASSSTRDGWDNEQFF.

This clone appeared once. V is TRBV6-6 and J is TRBJ2-3; 7 nucleotides line up with TRBD1. This CDR3 contains 12 residues. V shed 5 bases, J shed 8 bases, and the junction held 4 bases outside the gene matches. Germline V lookup: CDR1 MNHNY, CDR2 SVGAGI (reference sequence). CDR3 residues: CASSITGVTQYF. Written as DNA, the CDR3 is TGTGCCAGCAGTATAACAGGGGTTACGCAGTATTTT.

Only one count was recorded for this clone. The chain has TRBV5-6 and TRBJ2-7, with 11 positions matching TRBD1. The CDR3 totals 13 residues. V shed 5 bases, J shed 7 bases, and the junction held 5 bases outside the gene matches. Germline assignment: CDR1 SGHDT and CDR2 YYEEEE. The chain's CDR3 is CASRGQGGREQYV. The CDR3 coding sequence is TGTGCCAGCAGGGGACAGGGGGGTAGGGAGCAGTACGTC.

The sample holds a few counts of this clone. The chain is built from TRBV19 and TRBJ1-1; weak D call: TRBD1 (6 bases). The germline V and J ends were trimmed by 5 bases and 1 base, with 14 bases remaining between them. This CDR3 contains 15 residues. CDR1 is LNHDA, CDR2 SQIVND, per germline (reference sequence). The CDR3 is CASSLTGTSNTEAFF. The CDR3 DNA sequence: TGTGCCAGTAGTCTCACCGGGACATCGAACACTGAAGCTTTCTTT.

J is TRBJ2-3 and V is TRBV5-1, with a weak D call TRBD2 (6 bases). The CDR3 is made up of 16 amino acids. The germline V and J ends were trimmed by 4 bases and 1 base, with 16 bases remaining between them. From germline, CDR1 is SGHRS and CDR2 YFSETQ. CDR3 DNA: TGCGCCAGCAGCCTAGGAGGGGAAGGGGGCACAGATACGCAGTATTTT. This codes for CASSLGGEGGTDTQYF.

A word on this clone: Germline is not matched at one junction end, which may reflect a read error. The V and J genes are TRBV6-1 and TRBJ1-2, with D perhaps matching TRBD1 (5 bases). Germline CDR1 is MNHNS and CDR2 is SASEGT. The CDR3 runs 10 residues. CDR3 amino acids: CASSEGQADF. The CDR3 region has the DNA TGTGCCAGCAGTGAGGGGCAGGCGGACTTC.

This chain links TRBV5-1 with TRBJ1-4; D perhaps matches TRBD1 (5 bases). Deletions cut 0 bases from V and 4 bases from J, with 10 bases between. Germline V CDR1 and CDR2: SGHRS, YFSETQ. The CDR3 loop spans 15 amino acids. The CDR3 nucleotides read TGCGCCAGCAGCTTGGACCCGGGACTTAATGAAAAACTGTTTTTT. Protein product: CASSLDPGLNEKLFF.

The chain carries TRBV28 and TRBJ1-3; D is unclear. The germline gives CDR1 MDHEN, CDR2 SYDVKM. Between the trimmed V and J ends, which lost 2 bases and 3 bases, there was a span of 5 bases. This CDR3 spans 13 amino acids. CDR3 nucleotide sequence: TGTGCCAGCAGTTTAAACATTGGAAACACCATATATTTT. This gives the protein CASSLNIGNTIYF.

The chain combines TRBV20-1 with TRBJ1-5, with 7 bases that match TRBD1. The germline V gene encodes CDR1 DFQATT and CDR2 SNEGSKA (reference sequence). V lost 3 bases and J lost 16; bases outside the gene matches: 12. The CDR3 is 12 residues long. CDR3 protein: CSASEGAKHQHF. In DNA, the CDR3 is TGCAGTGCTAGTGAGGGGGCCAAGCACCAACATTTT.